This T cell receptor (beta chain) originates from a study of beta chain features in type 1 diabetes. V shed 2 bases and J 9 bases; nucleotides not matched to a gene: 7. This CDR3 is built from 15 residues. Germline V gene lookup returns CDR1 MGHDK and CDR2 SYGVNS. As for this clone: Its antigen is currently unknown.

Reverse transcription of all isolated RNA meant that expressed TCRB transcripts were sequenced. Only in-frame clones appear in the TCRdb table, and some are missing; sequencing was by immunoSEQ multiplex PCR. The sample gives nearly 250,000 clones, roughly 70% of which show up once; about 0.05% is in the top ten. Study-wide findings and caveats: The study found moderately but significantly shorter TCRB CDR3s in all four CD4+ subsets of Type 1 diabetes patients. Individuals with type 1 diabetes displayed fewer insertions and more deletions at VDJ junctions. cDNA sequencing could over-represent cells with high TCR expression.

This sequence originates from a man younger than 45 in good health. Sequencing used naive CD4+ T cells from blood. The V gene is TRBV25-1, the J gene TRBJ2-1, with 10 bases matching TRBD2. The CDR3 sequence: CASSEAGTSDSEQFF. The CDR3 coding sequence is TGTGCCAGCAGTGAAGCCGGGACTAGCGATAGTGAGCAGTTCTTC.